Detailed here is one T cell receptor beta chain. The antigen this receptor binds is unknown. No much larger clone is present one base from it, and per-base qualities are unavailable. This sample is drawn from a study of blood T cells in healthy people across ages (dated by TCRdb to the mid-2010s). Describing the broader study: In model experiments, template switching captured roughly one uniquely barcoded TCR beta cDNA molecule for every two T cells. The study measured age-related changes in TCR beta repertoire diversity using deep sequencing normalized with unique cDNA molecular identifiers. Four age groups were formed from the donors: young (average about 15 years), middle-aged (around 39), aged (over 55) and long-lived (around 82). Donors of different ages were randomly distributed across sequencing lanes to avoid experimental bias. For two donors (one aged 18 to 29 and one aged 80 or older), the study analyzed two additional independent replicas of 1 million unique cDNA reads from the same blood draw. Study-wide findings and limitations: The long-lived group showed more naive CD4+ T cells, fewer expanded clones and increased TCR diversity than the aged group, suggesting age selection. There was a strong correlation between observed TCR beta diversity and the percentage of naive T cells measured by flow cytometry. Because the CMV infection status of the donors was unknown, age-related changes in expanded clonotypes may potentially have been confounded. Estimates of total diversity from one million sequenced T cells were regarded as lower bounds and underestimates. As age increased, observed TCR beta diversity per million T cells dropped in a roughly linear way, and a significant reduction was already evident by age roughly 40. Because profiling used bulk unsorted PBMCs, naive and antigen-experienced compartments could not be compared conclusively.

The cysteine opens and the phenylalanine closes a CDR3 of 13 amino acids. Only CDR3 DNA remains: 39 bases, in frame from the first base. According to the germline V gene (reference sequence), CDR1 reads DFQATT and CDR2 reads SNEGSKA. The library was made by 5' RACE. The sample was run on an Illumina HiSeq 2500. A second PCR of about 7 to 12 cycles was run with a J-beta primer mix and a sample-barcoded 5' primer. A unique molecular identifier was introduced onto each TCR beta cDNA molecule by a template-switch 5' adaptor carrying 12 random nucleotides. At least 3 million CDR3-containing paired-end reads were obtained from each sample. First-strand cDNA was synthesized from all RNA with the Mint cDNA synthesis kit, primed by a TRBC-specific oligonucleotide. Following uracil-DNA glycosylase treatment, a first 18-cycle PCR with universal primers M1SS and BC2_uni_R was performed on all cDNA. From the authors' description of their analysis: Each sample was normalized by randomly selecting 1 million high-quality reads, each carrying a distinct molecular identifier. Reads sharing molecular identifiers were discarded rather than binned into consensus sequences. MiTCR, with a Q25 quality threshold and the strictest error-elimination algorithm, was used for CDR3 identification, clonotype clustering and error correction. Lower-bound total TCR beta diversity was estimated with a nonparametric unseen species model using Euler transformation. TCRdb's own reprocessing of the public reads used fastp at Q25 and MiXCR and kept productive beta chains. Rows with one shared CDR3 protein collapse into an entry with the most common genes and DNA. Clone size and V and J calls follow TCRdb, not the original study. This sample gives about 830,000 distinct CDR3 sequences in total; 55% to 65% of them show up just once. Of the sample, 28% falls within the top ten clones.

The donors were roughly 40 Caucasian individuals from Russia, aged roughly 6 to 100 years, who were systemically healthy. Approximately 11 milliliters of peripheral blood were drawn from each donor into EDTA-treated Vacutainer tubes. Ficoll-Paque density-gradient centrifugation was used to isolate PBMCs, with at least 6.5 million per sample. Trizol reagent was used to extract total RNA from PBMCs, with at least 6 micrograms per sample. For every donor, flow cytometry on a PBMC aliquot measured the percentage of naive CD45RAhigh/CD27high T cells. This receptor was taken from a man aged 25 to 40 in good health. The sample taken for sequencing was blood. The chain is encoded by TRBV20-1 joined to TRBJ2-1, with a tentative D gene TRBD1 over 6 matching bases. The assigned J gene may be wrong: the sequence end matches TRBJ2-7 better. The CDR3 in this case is CSAWDTRWDEQYF. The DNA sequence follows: TGCAGTGCTTGGGACACCCGATGGGACGAGCAGTACTTC.